Presented here are 11 T cell receptor beta chains from one specimen sequenced in a study of blood T cell repertoires in COVID-19. Sequencing was performed with immunoSEQ multiplex PCR; in TCRdb, only in-frame clones are kept and a portion is missing. The table records under 200,000 clones, more than 75% of them present only once. The specimen sequenced was peripheral blood. These TCRs come from a man aged 50 to 59 who had recovered from COVID-19.

The chain combines TRBV2 with TRBJ2-1; the match to TRBD2 covers 11 bases. The CDR3 has 15 amino acids. V was pared by 6 bases and J by 8 bases, with 9 bases of the junction left unmatched. CDR1 and CDR2 (germline): SNHLY, FYNNEI. The CDR3 spells CASSQTGTSGHEQFF. The CDR3 DNA is TGTGCCAGCAGCCAGACCGGGACTAGCGGACATGAGCAGTTCTTC.

This chain's CDR3 is CASSEVSNYGYTF. The DNA of the CDR3 is TGTGCCAGCAGTGAAGTCTCTAACTATGGCTACACCTTC. The rearrangement links TRBV2 to TRBJ1-2; D remains ambiguous. The CDR3 loop spans 13 amino acids. The V end lost 1 base, the J end lost 0 bases, and 3 bases lay between the germline ends. Germline CDR1 SNHLY, CDR2 FYNNEI.

This clone was counted between two and nine times. The chain carries TRBV5-4 and TRBJ2-2; D is possibly TRBD2 (5 bases). V lost 4 bases and J 2 bases, leaving 9 bases between the germline ends. CDR3 size: 14 residues. The germline gives CDR1 SGHNT, CDR2 YYREEE (reference sequence). Here the CDR3 reads CASSTEVNTGELFF. The CDR3 coding sequence is TGTGCCAGCAGCACGGAGGTTAACACCGGGGAGCTGTTTTTT.

V and J are TRBV25-1 and TRBJ1-6; D gene ambiguous. The V end was cut by 0 bases, the J end by 12 bases, with 6 bases between. This CDR3 has 12 residues. Germline V gene sequence: CDR1 MGHDK, CDR2 SYGVNS. The CDR3 DNA is TGTGCCAGCAGTGAATATGATAGACCCCTCCACTTT. Protein product: CASSEYDRPLHF.

The chain recombines TRBV6-2 or TRBV6-3 with TRBJ2-7, with D possibly TRBD2 on 6 matching bases. Trimming left V 0 bases short and J 3 bases short, with 9 bases between. The length of the CDR3 is 14 residues. In germline, CDR1 is MNHEY, CDR2 SVGEGT. The CDR3 sequence is CASSYSQGGYEQYF. The CDR3 nucleotides read TGTGCCAGCAGTTACTCGCAGGGAGGCTACGAGCAGTACTTC.

This chain connects TRBV11-2 to TRBJ2-7, with 7 positions matching TRBD2. The germline V gene has CDR1 SGHAT and CDR2 FQNNGV. CDR3 length equals 14 residues. V was pared by 3 bases and J by 6 bases, with 8 bases of the junction left unmatched. This CDR3 is CASSLSGVAGEQYF. CDR3 bases: TGTGCCAGCAGCTTGAGCGGGGTAGCGGGCGAGCAGTACTTC.

The chain uses TRBV28 and TRBJ2-3; no definite D call. The germline V gene has CDR1 MDHEN and CDR2 SYDVKM. Trimming took off 5 bases at V and 3 bases at J, with 12 bases between the two ends. This CDR3 spans 14 amino acids. The CDR3 nucleotides read TGTGCCAGCAGTCCGCCCGGAGCAACAGATACGCAGTATTTT. Residues: CASSPPGATDTQYF.

CDR3 in DNA: TGTGCCAGCTCACCACCTAGCGTAGGAGATACGCAGTATTTT. Amino acids: CASSPPSVGDTQYF. The genes are TRBV18 and TRBJ2-3; D may be TRBD2 (5 bases). The ends were cut back, 0 bases at V and 5 bases at J, with 9 bases in the middle. CDR3 size: 14 residues. Per the germline V gene, CDR1 is KGHSH and CDR2 is LQKENI.

The CDR3 region has the DNA TGTGCCACGATTGACTCACTCGGGTTTCCATCCTACGAGCAGTACTTC. As protein: CATIDSLGFPSYEQYF. V gene TRBV24-1 combines with J gene TRBJ2-7; no reliable D call. Germline V gene data show CDR1 as KGHDR and CDR2 as SFDVKD. CDR3 length: 16 residues. Deletions cut 10 bases from V and 1 base from J, with 22 bases between.

This clone was seen a single time. J is TRBJ1-1 and V is TRBV25-1; 9 bases line up with TRBD1. The CDR3 is 16 amino acids. Losses at the gene ends were 4 bases for V and 3 bases for J; bases not matched to a gene: 9. Germline V CDR1 and CDR2: MGHDK, SYGVNS. The CDR3 region has the DNA TGTGCCAGCAGTGGCCTAGGGGACAGGGCTGACACTGAAGCTTTCTTT. It is translated as CASSGLGDRADTEAFF.

V is TRBV5-4 and J is TRBJ1-2, with a possible D match to TRBD1 (6 bases). Between the trimmed V and J ends, which lost 4 bases and 0 bases, there was a span of 13 bases. This CDR3 has 15 residues. CDR1 is SGHNT, CDR2 YYREEE, per germline (reference sequence). In nucleotides, the CDR3 is TGTGCCAGCAGCGACGGACAGTTAGCTAACTATGGCTACACCTTC. Protein product: CASSDGQLANYGYTF.